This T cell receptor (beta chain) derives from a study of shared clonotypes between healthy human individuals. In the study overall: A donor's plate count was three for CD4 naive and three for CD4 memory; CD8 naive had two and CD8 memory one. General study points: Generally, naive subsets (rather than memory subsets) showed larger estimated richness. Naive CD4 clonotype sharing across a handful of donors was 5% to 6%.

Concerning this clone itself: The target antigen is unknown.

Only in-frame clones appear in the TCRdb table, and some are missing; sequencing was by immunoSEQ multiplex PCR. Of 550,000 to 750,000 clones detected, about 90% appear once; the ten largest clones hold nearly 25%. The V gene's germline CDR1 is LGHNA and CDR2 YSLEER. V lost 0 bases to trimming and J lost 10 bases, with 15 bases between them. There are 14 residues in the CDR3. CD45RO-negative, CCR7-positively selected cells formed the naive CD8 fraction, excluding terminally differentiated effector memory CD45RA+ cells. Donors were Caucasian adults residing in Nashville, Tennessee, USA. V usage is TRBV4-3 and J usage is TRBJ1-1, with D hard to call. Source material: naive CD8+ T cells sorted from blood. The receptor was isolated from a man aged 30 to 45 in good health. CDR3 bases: TGCGCCAGCAGCCAAGATTTAGGGCGGGTGGGAGCTTTCTTT. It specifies CASSQDLGRVGAFF.